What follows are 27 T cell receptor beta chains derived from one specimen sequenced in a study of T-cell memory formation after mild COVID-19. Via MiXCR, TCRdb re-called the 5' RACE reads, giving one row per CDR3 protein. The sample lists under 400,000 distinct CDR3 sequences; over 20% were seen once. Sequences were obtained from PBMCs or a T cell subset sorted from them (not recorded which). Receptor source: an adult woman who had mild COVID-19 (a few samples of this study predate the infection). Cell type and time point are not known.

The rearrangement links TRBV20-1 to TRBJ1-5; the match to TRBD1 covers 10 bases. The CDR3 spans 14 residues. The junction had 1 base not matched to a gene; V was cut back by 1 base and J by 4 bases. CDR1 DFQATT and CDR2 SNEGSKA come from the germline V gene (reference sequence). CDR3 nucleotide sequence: TGCAGTGCTAGAGGGGACAGGGGAAATCAGCCCCAGCATTTT. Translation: CSARGDRGNQPQHF.

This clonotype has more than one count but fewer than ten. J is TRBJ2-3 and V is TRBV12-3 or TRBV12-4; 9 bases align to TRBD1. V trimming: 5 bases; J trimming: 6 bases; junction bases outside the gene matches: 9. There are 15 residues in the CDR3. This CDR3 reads CASSPRTGARDTQYF. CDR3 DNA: TGTGCCAGCAGTCCGCGGACAGGGGCTCGGGATACGCAGTATTTT.

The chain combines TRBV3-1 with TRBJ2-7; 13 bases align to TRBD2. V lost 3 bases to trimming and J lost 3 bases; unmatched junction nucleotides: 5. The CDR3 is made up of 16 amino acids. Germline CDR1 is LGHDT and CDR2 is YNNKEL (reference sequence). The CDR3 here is CASSHGLAGVDYEQYF. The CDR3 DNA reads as TGTGCCAGCAGCCATGGACTAGCGGGAGTGGACTACGAGCAGTACTTC.

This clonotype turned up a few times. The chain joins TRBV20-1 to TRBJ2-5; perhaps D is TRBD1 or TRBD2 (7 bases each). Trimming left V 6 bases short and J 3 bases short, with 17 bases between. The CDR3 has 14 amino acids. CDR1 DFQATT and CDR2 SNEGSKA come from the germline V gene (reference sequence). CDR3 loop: CSALRSGTEETQYF. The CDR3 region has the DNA TGCAGTGCCCTACGGAGCGGGACAGAAGAGACCCAGTACTTC.

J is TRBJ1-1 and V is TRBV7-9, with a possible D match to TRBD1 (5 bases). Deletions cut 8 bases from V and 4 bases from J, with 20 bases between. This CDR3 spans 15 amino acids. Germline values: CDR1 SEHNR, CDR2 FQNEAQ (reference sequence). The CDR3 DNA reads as TGTGCCAGCTGGGGATATAGGGACCACATCACTGAAGCTTTCTTT. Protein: CASWGYRDHITEAFF. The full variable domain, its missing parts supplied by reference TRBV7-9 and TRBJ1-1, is DTGVSQNPRHKITKRGQNVTFRCDPISEHNRLYWYRQTLGQGPEFLTYFQNEAQLEKSRLLSDRFSAERPKGSFSTLEIQRTEQGDSAMYLCASWGYRDHITEAFFGQGTRLTVV.

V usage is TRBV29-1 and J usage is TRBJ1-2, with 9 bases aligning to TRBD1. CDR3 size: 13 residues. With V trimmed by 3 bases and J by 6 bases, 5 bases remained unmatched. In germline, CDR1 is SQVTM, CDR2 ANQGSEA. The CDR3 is CSVEGGQGDGYTF. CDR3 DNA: TGCAGCGTTGAGGGGGGACAGGGTGATGGCTACACCTTC.

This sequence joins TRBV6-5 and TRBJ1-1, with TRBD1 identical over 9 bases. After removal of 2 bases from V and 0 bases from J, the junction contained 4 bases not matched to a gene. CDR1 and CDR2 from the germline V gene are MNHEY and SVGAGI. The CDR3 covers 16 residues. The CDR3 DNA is TGTGCCAGCAGTTACGTTGGGACAGGGCTGAACACTGAAGCTTTCTTT. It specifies CASSYVGTGLNTEAFF.

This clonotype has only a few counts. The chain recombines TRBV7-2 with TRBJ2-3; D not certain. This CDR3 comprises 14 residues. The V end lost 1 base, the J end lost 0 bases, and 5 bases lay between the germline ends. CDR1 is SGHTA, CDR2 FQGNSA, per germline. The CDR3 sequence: CASSLVVSTDTQYF. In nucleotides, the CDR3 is TGTGCCAGCAGCTTAGTCGTAAGCACAGATACGCAGTATTTT.

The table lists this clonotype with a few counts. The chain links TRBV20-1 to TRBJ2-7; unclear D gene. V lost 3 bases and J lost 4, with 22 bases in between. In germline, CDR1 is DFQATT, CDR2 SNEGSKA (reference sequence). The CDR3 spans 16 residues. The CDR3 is CSASQLNSQIPYEQYF. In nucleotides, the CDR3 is TGCAGTGCTAGCCAGCTAAACTCGCAGATCCCTTACGAGCAGTACTTC.

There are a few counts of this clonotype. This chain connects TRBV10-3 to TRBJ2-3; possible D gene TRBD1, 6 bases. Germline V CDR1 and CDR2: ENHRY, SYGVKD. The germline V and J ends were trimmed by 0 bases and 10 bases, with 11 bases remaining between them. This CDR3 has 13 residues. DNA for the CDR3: TGTGCCATCAGTGAGTCGAAAGGGGGATCGCAGTATTTT. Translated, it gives CAISESKGGSQYF.

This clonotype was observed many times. CDR3 amino acids: CASSSKTGDQPQHF. The CDR3, as DNA: TGCGCCAGCAGCTCCAAGACAGGGGATCAGCCCCAGCATTTT. The chain couples TRBV5-1 to TRBJ1-5, with 8 nucleotides matching TRBD1. This CDR3 is built from 14 residues. V trimming: 3 bases; J trimming: 5 bases; junction bases outside the gene matches: 4. In germline, CDR1 is SGHRS, CDR2 YFSETQ.

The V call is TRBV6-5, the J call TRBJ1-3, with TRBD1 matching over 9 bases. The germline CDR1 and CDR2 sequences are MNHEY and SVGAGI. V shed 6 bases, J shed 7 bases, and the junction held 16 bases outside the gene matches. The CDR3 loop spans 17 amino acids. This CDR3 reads CASSYAPQQGARNTIYF. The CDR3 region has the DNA TGTGCCAGCAGCTACGCCCCTCAACAGGGGGCGAGGAACACCATATATTTT.

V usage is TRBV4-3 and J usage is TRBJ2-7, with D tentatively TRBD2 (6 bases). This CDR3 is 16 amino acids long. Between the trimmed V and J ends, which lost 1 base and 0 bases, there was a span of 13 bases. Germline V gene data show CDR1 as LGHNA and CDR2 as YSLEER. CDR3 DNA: TGCGCCAGCAGCCAAGCTATTCCGGGGGACTCCTACGAGCAGTACTTC. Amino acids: CASSQAIPGDSYEQYF.

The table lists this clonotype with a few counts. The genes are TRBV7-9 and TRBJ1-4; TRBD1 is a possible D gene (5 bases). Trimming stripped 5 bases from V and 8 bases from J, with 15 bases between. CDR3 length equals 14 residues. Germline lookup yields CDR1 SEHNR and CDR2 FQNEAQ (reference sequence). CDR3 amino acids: CASSETVSGEKLFF. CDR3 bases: TGTGCCAGCAGCGAGACAGTCTCCGGGGAAAAACTGTTTTTT.

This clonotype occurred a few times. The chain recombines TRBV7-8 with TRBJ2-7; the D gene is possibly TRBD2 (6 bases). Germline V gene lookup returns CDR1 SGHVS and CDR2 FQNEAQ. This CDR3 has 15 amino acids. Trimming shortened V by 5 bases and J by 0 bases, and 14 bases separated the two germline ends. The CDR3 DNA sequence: TGTGCCAGCAGCCCCGGGACTTATGGCTCCTACGAGCAGTACTTC. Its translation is CASSPGTYGSYEQYF. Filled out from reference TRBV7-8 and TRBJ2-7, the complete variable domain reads GAGVSQSPRYKVAKRGQDVALRCDPISGHVSLFWYQQALGQGPEFLTYFQNEAQLDKSGLPSDRFFAERPEGSVSTLKIQRTQQEDSAVYLCASSPGTYGSYEQYFGPGTRLTVT.

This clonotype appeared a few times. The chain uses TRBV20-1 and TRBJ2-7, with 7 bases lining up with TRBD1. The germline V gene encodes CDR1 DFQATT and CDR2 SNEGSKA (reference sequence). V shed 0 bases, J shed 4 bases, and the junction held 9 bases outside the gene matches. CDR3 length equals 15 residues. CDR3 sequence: CSARDQRGPRYEQYF. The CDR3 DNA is TGCAGTGCTAGAGATCAAAGGGGGCCCAGGTACGAGCAGTACTTC.

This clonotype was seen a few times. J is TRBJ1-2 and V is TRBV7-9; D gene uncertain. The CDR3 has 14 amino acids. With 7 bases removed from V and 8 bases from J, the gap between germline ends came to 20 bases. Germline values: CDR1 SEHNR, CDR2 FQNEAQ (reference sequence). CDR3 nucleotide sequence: TGTGCCAGCAACCCGGATCTAGGGTATCAAGGCTACACCTTC. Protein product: CASNPDLGYQGYTF.

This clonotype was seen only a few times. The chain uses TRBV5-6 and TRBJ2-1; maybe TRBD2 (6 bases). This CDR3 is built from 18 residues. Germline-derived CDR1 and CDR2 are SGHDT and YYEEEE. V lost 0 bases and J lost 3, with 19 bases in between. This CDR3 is CASSLGGNYPRGYNEQFF. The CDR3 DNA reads TGTGCCAGCAGCTTGGGGGGCAACTACCCGCGGGGCTACAATGAGCAGTTCTTC.

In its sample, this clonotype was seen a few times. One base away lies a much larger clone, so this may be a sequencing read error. CDR3 nucleotides: TGTGCCAGCAGCGTCCGGGGCAATCAGCCCCAGCAATTT. This gives the protein CASSVRGNQPQQF. The V call is TRBV7-2, the J call TRBJ1-5; maybe TRBD1 (5 bases). The V gene's germline CDR1 is SGHTA and CDR2 FQGNSA. The CDR3 totals 13 residues. Full variable domain (remainder filled in from reference TRBV7-2 and TRBJ1-5): GAGVSQSPSNKVTEKGKDVELRCDPISGHTALYWYRQSLGQGLEFLIYFQGNSAPDKSGLPSDRFSAERTGGSVSTLTIQRTQQEDSAVYLCASSVRGNQPQQFGDGTRLSIL.

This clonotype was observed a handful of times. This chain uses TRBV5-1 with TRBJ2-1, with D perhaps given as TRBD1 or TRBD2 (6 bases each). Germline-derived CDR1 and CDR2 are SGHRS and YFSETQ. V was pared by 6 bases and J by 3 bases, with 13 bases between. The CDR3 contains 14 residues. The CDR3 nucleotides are TGCGCCAGCAATGAGGGGGGTGGCTACAATGAGCAGTTCTTC. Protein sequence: CASNEGGGYNEQFF.

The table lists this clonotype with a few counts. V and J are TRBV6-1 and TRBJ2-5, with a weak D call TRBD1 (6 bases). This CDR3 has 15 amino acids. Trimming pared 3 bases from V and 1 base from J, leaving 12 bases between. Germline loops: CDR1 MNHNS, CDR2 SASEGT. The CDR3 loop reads CASSEPGHSQETQYF. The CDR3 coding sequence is TGTGCCAGCAGTGAGCCGGGACACTCCCAAGAGACCCAGTACTTC.

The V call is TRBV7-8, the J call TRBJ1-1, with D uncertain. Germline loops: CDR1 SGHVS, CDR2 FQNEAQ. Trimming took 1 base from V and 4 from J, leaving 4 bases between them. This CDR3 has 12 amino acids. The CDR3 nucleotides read TGTGCCAGCAGCTTAGATTTCACTGAAGCTTTCTTT. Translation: CASSLDFTEAFF.

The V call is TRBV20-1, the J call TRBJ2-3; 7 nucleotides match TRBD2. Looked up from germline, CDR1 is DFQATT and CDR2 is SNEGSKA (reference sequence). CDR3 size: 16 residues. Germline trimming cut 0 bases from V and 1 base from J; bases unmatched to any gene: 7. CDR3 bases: TGCAGTGCTAGAGATCCGTGGGCGGGGGGCACAGATACGCAGTATTTT. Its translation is CSARDPWAGGTDTQYF.

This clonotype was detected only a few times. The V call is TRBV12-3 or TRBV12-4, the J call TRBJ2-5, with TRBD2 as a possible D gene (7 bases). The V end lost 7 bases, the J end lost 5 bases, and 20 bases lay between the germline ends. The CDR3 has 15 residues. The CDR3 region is CASISSGGLEETQYF. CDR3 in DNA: TGTGCCAGCATCTCCTCGGGGGGCCTCGAGGAGACCCAGTACTTC.

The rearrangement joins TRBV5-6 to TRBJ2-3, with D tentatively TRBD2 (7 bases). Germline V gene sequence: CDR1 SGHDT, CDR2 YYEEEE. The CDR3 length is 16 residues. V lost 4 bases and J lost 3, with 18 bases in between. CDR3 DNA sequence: TGTGCCAGCAGCACCCTGACGGGGGGCAAGACAGATACGCAGTATTTT. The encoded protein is CASSTLTGGKTDTQYF.

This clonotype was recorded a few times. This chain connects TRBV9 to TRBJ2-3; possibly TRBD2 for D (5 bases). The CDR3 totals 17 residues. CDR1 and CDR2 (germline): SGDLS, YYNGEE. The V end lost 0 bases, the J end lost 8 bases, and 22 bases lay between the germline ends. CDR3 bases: TGTGCCAGCAGCGTAGCCGGGATCCAAAGGGTAAAGACTACGCAGTATTTT. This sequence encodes CASSVAGIQRVKTTQYF.

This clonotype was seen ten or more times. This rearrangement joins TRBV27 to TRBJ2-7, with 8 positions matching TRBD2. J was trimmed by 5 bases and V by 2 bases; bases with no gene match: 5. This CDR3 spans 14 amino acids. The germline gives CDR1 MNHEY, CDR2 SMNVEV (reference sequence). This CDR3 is CASSLGAGGNEQYF. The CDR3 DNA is TGTGCCAGCAGTTTAGGGGCGGGGGGAAACGAGCAGTACTTC.